The 17 T cell receptor beta chains below come from one sample, sequenced in a study of beta chain features in type 1 diabetes. Study-level results: TCRB CDR3s from Type 1 diabetes patients were moderately but significantly shorter in all four CD4+ subsets.

Antigens of these TCRs are unknown. Of the isolated RNA, all was reverse transcribed, and so the sequenced material was expressed TCRB transcripts. Profiled with immunoSEQ multiplex PCR; TCRdb holds only in-frame clones, not every one. Counted here are over 150,000 clones, roughly 8% occurring once; the ten biggest clones make up approximately 0.54%. The sample was central memory CD4+ T cells from blood. The source of these receptors is a woman between 18 and 29 years old with type 1 diabetes.

This clone was seen more than once but under ten times. The chain uses TRBV5-5 and TRBJ2-7; D is perhaps TRBD2 (6 bases). The CDR3 is 13 residues long. Germline CDR1 and CDR2: SGHKS and YYEKEE (reference sequence). The ends were cut back, 5 bases at V and 3 bases at J, with 12 bases in the middle. CDR3 sequence: CASRRGGYYEQYF. The DNA for the CDR3 is TGTGCCAGCAGACGTGGGGGGTACTACGAGCAGTACTTC.

This sequence joins TRBV28 and TRBJ2-3, with 8 bases aligning to TRBD1. V trimming: 3 bases; J trimming: 1 base; junction bases outside the gene matches: 15. This CDR3 has 19 residues. The germline CDR1 and CDR2 sequences are MDHEN and SYDVKM. The CDR3 loop reads CASSFPRTGRGVGTDTQYF. In DNA form, the CDR3 reads TGTGCCAGCAGTTTCCCCAGGACAGGGAGAGGAGTGGGCACAGATACGCAGTATTTT.

In this sample, this clone turned up a few times. The chain joins TRBV7-9 to TRBJ1-1; D gene uncertain. Trimming removed 3 bases at V and 7 bases at J, with 15 bases between. CDR1 and CDR2 from the germline V gene are SEHNR and FQNEAQ (reference sequence). The CDR3 totals 14 residues. CDR3 coding DNA: TGTGCCAGCAGCTTGGCCCCACCGGGGATTGAAGCTTTCTTT. Translating it yields CASSLAPPGIEAFF.

On this clone: As the CDR3 is not closed by the conserved phenylalanine or tryptophan, this likely results from a read error. The limits of the CDR3 on the DNA are not certain, so only TCRdb's listed CDR3 is given. The chain is built from TRBV2 and TRBJ1-2; the tabulated D call, TRBD1, remains unverified against the DNA. The CDR3 length equals 14 residues, ends included. Germline CDR1 SNHLY, CDR2 FYNNEI. The CDR3 spells CASSPAGTGSVLVL.

Only a few counts were recorded for this clone. The rearrangement links TRBV19 to TRBJ1-5; D unclear. Germline CDR1 is LNHDA and CDR2 is SQIVND (reference sequence). The CDR3 runs 16 residues. V lost 3 bases to trimming and J lost 4 bases, with 16 bases between them. CDR3: CASSIPWRESNQPQHF. The DNA of the CDR3 is TGTGCCAGTAGTATCCCGTGGAGGGAAAGTAATCAGCCCCAGCATTTT.

The gene calls are TRBV14 and TRBJ2-7, with TRBD1 as a possible D gene (5 bases). V shed 2 bases and J shed 5 bases, with 7 bases lying between them. This CDR3 has 12 amino acids. From germline, CDR1 is SGHDN and CDR2 FVKESK. The CDR3 nucleotides are TGTGCCAGCAGCCAAACCAGGGACGAGCAGTACTTC. Protein: CASSQTRDEQYF.

In its sample, this clone was seen a few times. CDR3 sequence (DNA): TGCAGCACCCGACGCGGGGGCGTGGACACTGAAGCTTTCTTT. The encoded protein is CSTRRGGVDTEAFF. J is TRBJ1-1 and V is TRBV29-1, with D perhaps TRBD1 (6 bases). The CDR3 loop spans 14 amino acids. The V gene's germline CDR1 is SQVTM and CDR2 ANQGSEA. V lost 8 bases and J lost 3, with 19 bases in between.

V gene TRBV4-1 combines with J gene TRBJ2-3; D gene uncertain. The V end was cut by 0 bases, the J end by 6 bases, with 7 bases between. CDR1 MGHRA and CDR2 YSYEKL come from the germline V gene. There are 13 residues in the CDR3. This CDR3 is CASSQDHADTQYF. CDR3 nucleotide sequence: TGCGCCAGCAGCCAAGATCATGCGGATACGCAGTATTTT.

V and J are TRBV28 and TRBJ2-1; D uncertain. Germline CDR1 is MDHEN and CDR2 is SYDVKM. The CDR3 runs 11 residues. Trimming took off 8 bases at V and 5 bases at J, with 7 bases between the two ends. This CDR3 is CASLSNNEQFF. The CDR3 coding sequence is TGTGCCAGCCTATCCAACAATGAGCAGTTCTTC. Based on the CDR3 plus reference TRBV28 and TRBJ2-1, the full variable domain is DVKVTQSSRYLVKRTGEKVFLECVQDMDHENMFWYRQDPGLGLRLIYFSYDVKMKEKGDIPEGYSVSREKKERFSLILESASTNQTSMYLCASLSNNEQFFGPGTRLTVL.

The chain uses TRBV29-1 and TRBJ2-1; TRBD1 agrees at 10 bases. The V segment lost 3 bases and the J segment 9 bases; nucleotides outside the gene matches: 8. This CDR3 region has 14 residues. Germline-derived CDR1 and CDR2 are SQVTM and ANQGSEA. The CDR3 loop is CSVDRDRGVGEQFF. The CDR3 nucleotides are TGCAGCGTTGATCGGGACAGGGGAGTCGGTGAGCAGTTCTTC.

V and J are TRBV7-6 and TRBJ1-1, with D unclear. The CDR3 is made up of 11 amino acids. V lost 5 bases and J 3 bases, leaving 4 bases between the germline ends. Germline values: CDR1 SGHVS, CDR2 FNYEAQ. The CDR3 coding sequence is TGTGCCAGCAGCCAGGACACTGAAGCTTTCTTT. Its translation is CASSQDTEAFF.

This chain joins TRBV5-1 and TRBJ2-5, with D uncertain. V was cut by 0 bases and J by 1 base, with 7 bases left in between. Germline V gives CDR1 SGHRS, CDR2 YFSETQ. This CDR3 is 14 amino acids long. CDR3 coding DNA: TGCGCCAGCAGCTTGGGCGCAAGCCAAGAGACCCAGTACTTC. It yields the protein CASSLGASQETQYF.

V gene TRBV4-3 combines with J gene TRBJ2-7, with 8 bases matching TRBD2. V trimming: 4 bases; J trimming: 0 bases; junction bases outside the gene matches: 20. This CDR3 is 20 amino acids long. Germline V gives CDR1 LGHNA, CDR2 YSLEER. The chain's CDR3 is CASSPTTSPKSGGSSYEQYF. CDR3 coding DNA: TGCGCCAGCAGCCCAACGACCTCCCCTAAAAGCGGGGGAAGCTCCTACGAGCAGTACTTC.

V usage is TRBV19 and J usage is TRBJ2-2; TRBD2 matches 11 bases. Germline CDR1 is LNHDA and CDR2 is SQIVND (reference sequence). There are 17 residues in the CDR3. V was clipped by 2 bases and J by 5 bases; unmatched bases: 7. The CDR3 nucleotides are TGTGCCAGTAGTATACGACTAGCGGGGTCGGGAACCGGGGAGCTGTTTTTT. Encoded protein: CASSIRLAGSGTGELFF. Combining the CDR3 with reference TRBV19 and TRBJ2-2 gives the whole variable domain DGGITQSPKYLFRKEGQNVTLSCEQNLNHDAMYWYRQDPGQGLRLIYYSQIVNDFQKGDIAEGYSVSREKKESFPLTVTSAQKNPTAFYLCASSIRLAGSGTGELFFGEGSRLTVL.

CDR3 DNA sequence: TGCGCCAGCAGCCCCGGACAGGGGATTGAGACCCAGTACTTC. This gives the protein CASSPGQGIETQYF. The chain is built from TRBV4-3 and TRBJ2-5; 9 bases map to TRBD1. The CDR3 totals 14 residues. Germline V gene lookup returns CDR1 LGHNA and CDR2 YSLEER. V was pared by 4 bases and J by 5 bases, with 5 bases of the junction left unmatched.

The rearrangement links TRBV5-1 to TRBJ2-3; D is undetermined. Trimming stripped 0 bases from V and 2 bases from J, with 7 bases between. Germline-derived CDR1 and CDR2 are SGHRS and YFSETQ. This CDR3 spans 14 amino acids. The chain's CDR3 is CASSLGSNTDTQYF. The DNA for the CDR3 is TGCGCCAGCAGCTTGGGGAGTAACACAGATACGCAGTATTTT.

This clone has only a few counts. This chain links TRBV6-6 with TRBJ2-7; weak D call: TRBD1 (7 bases). This CDR3 spans 16 amino acids. Germline V gene sequence: CDR1 MNHNY, CDR2 SVGAGI (reference sequence). With 1 base removed from V and 2 bases from J, the gap between germline ends came to 15 bases. The CDR3 DNA follows: TGTGCCAGCAGTTACTACGGGGGCCAGGGGGCCTACGAGCAGTACTTC. As protein: CASSYYGGQGAYEQYF.